This TCR beta chain emerged from a study of blood T cell repertoires in COVID-19. About the study: The analysed material was cDNA or gDNA that came from T cells, B-cell-depleted T cells, or PBMCs.

Authors' methods: Amplified reference gene primers provided the basis for estimating nucleated cell counts. Here immunoSEQ multiplex PCR was the method, and the copy in TCRdb shows in-frame clones only, minus some. For V, J and clone size, that table is used; D and trimming come from the DNA. This table has 250,000 to 350,000 clones, 70% to 85% appearing once. Seattle patients were enrolled during active infection and followed longitudinally. The CDR3 is 14 amino acids. The germline CDR1 and CDR2 sequences are SGHDT and YYEEEE. The germline V and J ends were trimmed by 0 bases and 7 bases, with 11 bases remaining between them.

This chain uses TRBV5-6 with TRBJ2-1; D is possibly TRBD2 (6 bases). The sequenced material came from peripheral blood. This TCR was recovered from a human donor with COVID-19, enrolled during active disease. The donor label of this sample is uncertain. The CDR3 here is CASSLGGLQNEQFF. CDR3 sequence (DNA): TGTGCCAGCAGCTTGGGTGGACTACAGAATGAGCAGTTCTTC.